The 11 T cell receptor beta chains in this list originate from one sample, sequenced in a study of identical twins. In TCRdb, the 5' RACE reads were re-called with MiXCR into one record per CDR3 protein. The top ten hold roughly 0.91% of the sample, which has 400,000 to 550,000 distinct CDR3 sequences, approximately 22% seen once. These data also formed part of another study, on T cells expressing NK-cell markers.

Sequences were obtained from CD4+ T cells sorted from blood. The receptors originated from a young woman in good health.

This clonotype has more than one count but fewer than ten. The chain carries TRBV18 and TRBJ2-1, with D perhaps matching TRBD2 (6 bases). Germline values: CDR1 KGHSH, CDR2 LQKENI. The V end was cut by 3 bases, the J end by 0 bases, with 15 bases between. The CDR3 is 17 residues long. CDR3 DNA sequence: TGTGCCAGCTCACCGAGGATTTCTAGCGCCTCCTACAATGAGCAGTTCTTC. This translates into CASSPRISSASYNEQFF.

This rearrangement joins TRBV7-6 to TRBJ2-6; D remains ambiguous. This CDR3 comprises 15 residues. Germline values: CDR1 SGHVS, CDR2 FNYEAQ. The V and J ends lost 3 bases and 2 bases respectively, with 8 bases between them. The CDR3 here is CASSFAQPGANVLTF. In DNA form, the CDR3 reads TGTGCCAGCAGCTTCGCGCAGCCTGGGGCCAACGTCCTGACTTTC.

This clonotype came up a few times. The V call is TRBV12-3 or TRBV12-4, the J call TRBJ1-2, with D unresolved. Trimming left V 8 bases short and J 0 bases short, with 10 bases between. The CDR3 has 13 amino acids. This chain's CDR3 is CASSESSNYGYTF. Here the CDR3 DNA reads TGTGCCAGCTCGGAATCCTCTAACTATGGCTACACCTTC.

In its sample, this clonotype was seen a few times. The chain employs TRBV6-1 and TRBJ1-6; the D is unclear. The V end was cut by 2 bases, the J end by 10 bases, with 3 bases between. The CDR3 has 11 amino acids. Germline CDR1 and CDR2: MNHNS and SASEGT. The chain's CDR3 is CASSESSPLHF. The CDR3 DNA reads as TGTGCCAGCAGTGAATCATCACCCCTCCACTTT.

This clonotype was seen a handful of times. The CDR3: CAGSTNEKLFF. In nucleotides, the CDR3 is TGTGCCGGGTCAACTAATGAAAAACTGTTTTTT. This chain connects TRBV7-9 to TRBJ1-4; D is uncertain. The CDR3 is 11 residues long. Per the germline V gene, CDR1 is SEHNR and CDR2 is FQNEAQ (reference sequence). V was trimmed by 11 bases and J by 0 bases, leaving 4 bases between them.

V is TRBV5-4 and J is TRBJ2-7, with TRBD2 as a possible D gene (6 bases). The germline V and J ends were trimmed by 3 bases and 3 bases, with 10 bases remaining between them. Germline V gene data show CDR1 as SGHNT and CDR2 as YYREEE (reference sequence). The CDR3 extends over 13 amino acids. In nucleotides, the CDR3 is TGTGCCAGCAGCTGGGCGGGGAGCTACGAGCAGTACTTC. Translating gives CASSWAGSYEQYF.

The chain joins TRBV20-1 to TRBJ1-2, with 8 bases identical to TRBD1. CDR3 length equals 14 residues. Germline V CDR1 and CDR2: DFQATT, SNEGSKA (reference sequence). V gave up 0 bases and J gave up 8 bases; unmatched junction bases: 8. CDR3 in amino acids: CSAREGTGGLGYTF. The CDR3 coding sequence is TGCAGTGCTAGAGAAGGCACAGGGGGTTTAGGCTACACCTTC.

This rearrangement joins TRBV29-1 to TRBJ2-7; 7 bases fit TRBD1. The V gene's germline CDR1 is SQVTM and CDR2 ANQGSEA. This CDR3 comprises 12 residues. V trimming: 6 bases; J trimming: 3 bases; junction bases outside the gene matches: 5. The DNA for the CDR3 is TGCAGCGTCGAGGGGACAGACTACGAGCAGTACTTC. This gives the protein CSVEGTDYEQYF.

V usage is TRBV10-3 and J usage is TRBJ1-2; D call uncertain. This CDR3 is 14 amino acids long. The V and J ends lost 10 bases and 0 bases respectively, with 15 bases between them. Germline assignment: CDR1 ENHRY and CDR2 SYGVKD. Here the CDR3 DNA reads TGTGCCACCCAGGACGTCGTAGCTAACTATGGCTACACCTTC. Its protein product is CATQDVVANYGYTF.

CDR3 sequence (DNA): TGTGCCAGCAGTCCTTTTAGAGATACGCAGTATTTT. This translates into CASSPFRDTQYF. This rearrangement joins TRBV6-6 to TRBJ2-3; no firm D call. The V and J ends lost 5 bases and 5 bases respectively, with 8 bases between them. The CDR3 length is 12 residues. Germline CDR1 and CDR2: MNHNY and SVGAGI (reference sequence).

V and J are TRBV6-1 and TRBJ1-5; D is possibly TRBD1 (6 bases). V gave up 4 bases and J gave up 3 bases, with 7 bases separating them. Germline-derived CDR1 and CDR2 are MNHNS and SASEGT. The CDR3 sequence is 13 residues long. The CDR3 spells CASSGQANQPQHF. DNA of the CDR3: TGTGCCAGCAGTGGACAGGCCAATCAGCCCCAGCATTTT.